The present TCR beta chain was sequenced within a study of blood T cell repertoires in COVID-19 (dated by TCRdb to 2019 to 2021). Describing the broader study: Samples covering the acute and convalescent phases of COVID-19 were provided by collaborators in the United States, Italy and Spain. The prospective study material was composed of cDNA or gDNA derived from T cells, B-cell-depleted T cells, or PBMCs. The repertoires were released in a freely available public database intended as a resource for research on the immune response to SARS-CoV-2. The dataset comprised deeply sampled blood TCRbeta repertoires from subjects exposed to, actively infected with, or recovered from COVID-19. Samples came from the ongoing ImmuneRACE study (first 160 participants) plus 1,254 subjects from 6 global collaborators. HLA class I and class II types, where available, came from metadata supplied by the sample provider rather than from assay-based typing. Nearly every sample came with metadata listing a de-identified subject ID, COVID-19 status, age in years and sex. General study outcomes and caveats: How much clinical and demographic metadata was included differed by source and by participant, and the metadata was provided uncurated.

This clone was observed a handful of times. Its cognate antigen has yet to be identified. Base qualities are missing; no much larger clone stands one base away. At one collaborating source in Seattle, patients were enrolled during active infection and were followed longitudinally through the course of disease. Whole blood was collected in K2EDTA tubes by collaborating institutions according to the institutions' own protocols. For TCRbeta analysis, collaborator samples were shipped as frozen whole blood, as isolated PBMCs, or as DNA extracted from either sample type. TCRbeta CDR3 regions were amplified from genomic DNA by means of the immunoSEQ Assay, a bias-controlled multiplex PCR. Per the source publication's procedure: Within the assay, amplification of reference gene primers was used to estimate how many nucleated cells each sample contained. To quantify the absolute abundance of each unique TCRbeta CDR3 rearrangement, sequence reads were collapsed and filtered. Productive Simpson clonality was computed per sample as the square root of Simpson's diversity index over productive rearrangements. The clones in this table, taken by TCRdb from immuneACCESS, are in-frame only. Not every clone is retained; where verified, under half of the shortfall comes from an unresolved V gene, and the cause of the rest is unknown. D and trimming come from the DNA, and the V and J calls and clone size come from that table. This sample lists 150,000 to 200,000 clones; about 80% were detected once. Together, the top ten hold roughly 7% of the sample.

CDR1 MGHRA and CDR2 YSYEKL are derived from the germline V gene. There are 16 amino acids in the CDR3, from cysteine to phenylalanine inclusive. Left in the record is the CDR3 DNA by itself, 48 bases read in frame from the first base. V lost 0 bases and J lost 3 bases, and the count of bases not matched to a germline gene is 8. The sequence came from a woman aged 35 to 49 with COVID-19, enrolled during active disease. The rearranged chain carries TRBV4-1 and TRBJ2-7; 7 bases in between match TRBD1. The sample taken for sequencing was peripheral blood. CDR3 protein: CASSQEVLGTVYEQYF. The DNA reads TGCGCCAGCAGCCAAGAAGTACTTGGGACAGTCTACGAGCAGTACTTC.